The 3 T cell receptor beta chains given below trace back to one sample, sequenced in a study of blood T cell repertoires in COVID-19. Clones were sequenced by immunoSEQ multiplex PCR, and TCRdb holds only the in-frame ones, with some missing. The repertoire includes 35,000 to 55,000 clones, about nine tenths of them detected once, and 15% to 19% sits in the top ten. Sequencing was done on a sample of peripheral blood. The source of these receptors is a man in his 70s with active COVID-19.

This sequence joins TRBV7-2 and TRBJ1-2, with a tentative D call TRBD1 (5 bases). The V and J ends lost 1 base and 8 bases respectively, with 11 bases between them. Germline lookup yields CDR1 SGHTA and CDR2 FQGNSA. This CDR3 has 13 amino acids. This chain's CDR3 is CASSLEIRVGYTF. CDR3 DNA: TGTGCCAGCAGCTTAGAGATCAGGGTCGGCTACACCTTC. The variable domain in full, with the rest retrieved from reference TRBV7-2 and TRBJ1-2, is GAGVSQSPSNKVTEKGKDVELRCDPISGHTALYWYRQSLGQGLEFLIYFQGNSAPDKSGLPSDRFSAERTGGSVSTLTIQRTQQEDSAVYLCASSLEIRVGYTFGSGTRLTVV.

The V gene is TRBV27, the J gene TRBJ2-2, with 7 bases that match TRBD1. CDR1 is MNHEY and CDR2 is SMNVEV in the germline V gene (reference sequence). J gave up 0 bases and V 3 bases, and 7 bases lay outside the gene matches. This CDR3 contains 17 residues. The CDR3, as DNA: TGTGCCAGCAGTTTTTCCGACAGGGCAGCGAACACCGGGGAGCTGTTTTTT. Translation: CASSFSDRAANTGELFF.

The CDR3 sequence is CASSISPSPTGDYTF. For the CDR3, the DNA is TGTGCCAGTAGTATTTCCCCCAGCCCGACAGGAGACTACACCTTC. This chain joins TRBV19 and TRBJ1-2; tentative D call: TRBD1 (6 bases). The CDR3 has 15 residues. Germline V gene lookup returns CDR1 LNHDA and CDR2 SQIVND (reference sequence). The germline V and J ends were trimmed by 3 bases and 10 bases, with 21 bases remaining between them.